This T cell receptor beta chain was identified in a study of cytomegalovirus exposure and HLA in healthy donors. At the level of the study: Early released data comprised tens of millions of unique TCRs from HLA-typed donors.

Germline V gene data show CDR1 as MNHNS and CDR2 as SASEGT. Trimming stripped 7 bases from V and 3 bases from J, with 16 bases between. This CDR3 has 14 amino acids. PCR employed 60 Vbeta and 13 Jbeta primers. Sequenced by immunoSEQ multiplex PCR; TCRdb stores in-frame clones only, minus some. This sample yields around 230,000 clones, of which 85% are seen a single time; around 0.23% belongs to the top ten. This TCR was sampled from a girl aged 2-10 years in good health and CMV-seronegative. The specimen was PBMCs. The chain combines TRBV6-1 with TRBJ2-7; D is unclear. CDR3 in amino acids: CASTKQSIDYEQYF. The DNA for the CDR3 is TGTGCCAGCACTAAACAGTCGATCGACTACGAGCAGTACTTC.